These 21 T cell receptor beta chains were all obtained from the same sample, sequenced in a study of shared clonotypes between healthy human individuals (dated by TCRdb to 2018 to 2020). The method was the immunoSEQ multiplex PCR assay. TCRdb carries this immuneACCESS record with in-frame sequences only. Its versions omit some clonotypes, under half of them owing to an unresolved V gene in the studies checked, with the rest unexplained. This sample lists some 1,400,000 clones; around 97% were detected once. The ten biggest clones cover roughly 1.2% of the sample. Sequences were obtained from naive CD4+ T cells sorted from blood. Taken with the paper, the label for cell subset or site translates to: CD45RA+ positively selected. These receptors originate from a man aged 30-40 years in good health.

This chain joins TRBV2 and TRBJ1-5; TRBD1 agrees at 10 bases. Germline values: CDR1 SNHLY, CDR2 FYNNEI. This CDR3 is built from 16 residues. V was clipped by 4 bases and J by 5 bases; unmatched bases: 8. CDR3 bases: TGTGCCAGCAGTGGATTAGACAGGGGGCCTTATCAGCCCCAGCATTTT. It yields the protein CASSGLDRGPYQPQHF. Looking up the rest from reference TRBV2 and TRBJ1-5 gives the full variable domain: EPEVTQTPSHQVTQMGQEVILRCVPISNHLYFYWYRQILGQKVEFLVSFYNNEISEKSEIFDDQFSVERPDGSNFTLKIRSTKLEDSAMYFCASSGLDRGPYQPQHFGDGTRLSIL.

The J gene is TRBJ2-1, the V gene TRBV11-3; D is possibly TRBD2 (5 bases). CDR1 SGHNT and CDR2 YENEEA come from the germline V gene. The CDR3 consists of 13 residues. The V gene lost 1 base and the J gene lost 6 bases, with 7 bases spanning the gap. This CDR3 is CASSLALANEQFF. Here the CDR3 DNA reads TGTGCCAGCAGCTTAGCCCTAGCCAATGAGCAGTTCTTC.

The V and J genes are TRBV11-2 and TRBJ2-2, with a tentative D call TRBD1 (6 bases). The CDR3 spans 15 residues. V was shortened by 4 bases and J by 5 bases, with 14 bases between the two germline ends. Per the germline V gene, CDR1 is SGHAT and CDR2 is FQNNGV. CDR3 bases: TGTGCCAGCAGCTCCTCCGGGACAAATACCGGGGAGCTGTTTTTT. It codes for CASSSSGTNTGELFF.

The rearrangement joins TRBV11-2 to TRBJ1-5, with D hard to call. Germline values: CDR1 SGHAT, CDR2 FQNNGV. The V and J ends lost 2 bases and 5 bases respectively, with 7 bases between them. The CDR3 runs to 13 residues. The CDR3: CASSLRWDQPQHF. The CDR3 DNA sequence: TGTGCCAGCAGCTTAAGGTGGGATCAGCCCCAGCATTTT.

With regard to this clone: Within the sample, other DNA sequences also encode this same CDR3. This rearrangement joins TRBV5-1 to TRBJ2-1; 7 bases line up with TRBD2. The CDR3 is 15 amino acids. Losses at the gene ends were 4 bases for V and 0 bases for J; bases not matched to a gene: 4. Germline V gene sequence: CDR1 SGHRS, CDR2 YFSETQ. DNA of the CDR3: TGCGCCAGCAGCCGAGCGGGAAGCTCCTACAATGAGCAGTTCTTC. Translation gives CASSRAGSSYNEQFF.

The CDR3 sequence is CASSSGTSSYEQYF. DNA for the CDR3: TGTGCCAGCAGCTCTGGGACTAGCAGCTACGAGCAGTACTTC. The V and J genes are TRBV9 and TRBJ2-7, with TRBD2 identical over 9 bases. Germline-derived CDR1 and CDR2 are SGDLS and YYNGEE. The CDR3 runs 14 residues. The junction had 5 bases not matched to a gene; V was cut back by 4 bases and J by 3 bases.

The rearrangement uses TRBV23-1 and TRBJ2-7; D unresolved. TRBV23-1 is an ORF, with its function uncertain. Trimming stripped 9 bases from V and 3 bases from J, with 15 bases between. The length of the CDR3 is 13 residues. The CDR3 nucleotides are TGCGCCAGTTTAACAGAGGAGAACTACGAGCAGTACTTC. This encodes CASLTEENYEQYF.

This chain links TRBV19 with TRBJ1-1, with TRBD1 identical over 8 bases. The V gene end was trimmed by 4 bases and the J gene end by 5 bases; junction bases not matched to a gene: 12. CDR1 LNHDA and CDR2 SQIVND come from the germline V gene (reference sequence). The CDR3 is 16 residues long. CDR3 DNA: TGTGCCAGTAGTAACGGCAGGGGGCCATGGAGGACTGAAGCTTTCTTT. Translation: CASSNGRGPWRTEAFF.

The gene calls are TRBV7-8 and TRBJ2-1, with 8 bases identical to TRBD2. Trimming took 4 bases from V and 8 from J; bases not matched to a gene: 13. This CDR3 spans 16 amino acids. Germline loops: CDR1 SGHVS, CDR2 FQNEAQ. The CDR3 DNA follows: TGTGCCAGCAGCTCACGTATGAGAACGGGGGGGCATGAGCAGTTCTTC. It translates to CASSSRMRTGGHEQFF.

The CDR3 nucleotides are TGCAGCGTCATAGAGGGACAGGGAGGAACCTACGAGCAGTACTTC. Translated: CSVIEGQGGTYEQYF. J is TRBJ2-7 and V is TRBV29-1; 9 bases line up with TRBD1. The CDR3 extends over 15 amino acids. V lost 6 bases, J lost 2 bases, and 11 bases stayed unmatched. Germline loops: CDR1 SQVTM, CDR2 ANQGSEA.

The chain employs TRBV12-5 and TRBJ1-2; 8 bases line up with TRBD1. Trimming removed 1 base from V and 7 bases from J; junction bases left unmatched: 2. Germline CDR1 and CDR2: LGHNT and FRNRAP. The CDR3 consists of 13 residues. CDR3: CASGLDTGGGYTF. The CDR3 nucleotides are TGTGCTAGTGGTTTGGACACAGGGGGTGGCTACACCTTC. The variable domain in full, with the rest retrieved from reference TRBV12-5 and TRBJ1-2, is DARVTQTPRHKVTEMGQEVTMRCQPILGHNTVFWYRQTMMQGLELLAYFRNRAPLDDSGMPKDRFSAEMPDATLATLKIQPSEPRDSAVYFCASGLDTGGGYTFGSGTRLTVV.

The chain has TRBV2 and TRBJ2-7; 7 bases map to TRBD1. CDR3 length: 15 amino acids. V trimming: 6 bases; J trimming: 3 bases; junction bases outside the gene matches: 11. Germline V CDR1 and CDR2: SNHLY, FYNNEI. CDR3 sequence reads: CASRGLDRRGYEQYF. The CDR3 DNA sequence: TGTGCCAGCAGGGGTTTGGACAGGAGAGGCTACGAGCAGTACTTC.

The V gene is TRBV7-9, the J gene TRBJ2-1; 14 bases align to TRBD2. This CDR3 contains 17 residues. In germline, CDR1 is SEHNR, CDR2 FQNEAQ (reference sequence). The V and J ends lost 5 bases and 6 bases, in that order; junction bases with no gene match: 9. CDR3 coding DNA: TGTGCCAGCAGCCCGGCGGGACTAGCGGGAGTGCGCAATGAGCAGTTCTTC. This sequence encodes CASSPAGLAGVRNEQFF.

This chain links TRBV10-3 with TRBJ2-4; 7 bases agree with TRBD1. From germline, CDR1 is ENHRY and CDR2 SYGVKD. CDR3 length: 14 residues. With V trimmed by 2 bases and J by 8 bases, 6 bases remained unmatched. For the CDR3, the DNA is TGTGCCATCAGTGAGAGCGACAGGGCAGACATTCAGTACTTC. Translated: CAISESDRADIQYF.

The chain carries TRBV5-6 and TRBJ1-2, with D uncertain. V shed 5 bases and J shed 7 bases, with 12 bases lying between them. The CDR3 contains 12 residues. Germline V gene sequence: CDR1 SGHDT, CDR2 YYEEEE. In DNA, the CDR3 is TGTGCCAGCAGAAGCGAGAGGCTTGGCTACACCTTC. As protein: CASRSERLGYTF.

The rearrangement links TRBV7-9 to TRBJ1-1, with D maybe TRBD1 (6 bases). The CDR3 spans 13 residues. In germline, CDR1 is SEHNR, CDR2 FQNEAQ (reference sequence). V lost 6 bases and J lost 6, with 14 bases in between. This chain's CDR3 is CASRNYRAPEAFF. For the CDR3, the DNA is TGTGCCAGCAGAAATTACAGGGCCCCTGAAGCTTTCTTT.

V usage is TRBV4-2 and J usage is TRBJ2-5, with 11 bases matching TRBD1. The CDR3 loop spans 16 amino acids. J lost 5 bases, V lost 1 base, and 6 bases had no gene match. Germline CDR1 reads LGHNA; CDR2 reads YNFKEQ. The CDR3 loop reads CASSQGSRDRGETQYF. The CDR3 DNA is TGTGCCAGCAGCCAAGGGTCCCGGGACAGGGGGGAGACCCAGTACTTC.

J is TRBJ2-7 and V is TRBV5-4; no reliable D call. The V gene lost 3 bases and the J gene lost 7 bases, with 8 bases spanning the gap. CDR1 is SGHNT and CDR2 is YYREEE in the germline V gene (reference sequence). This CDR3 comprises 11 residues. The CDR3: CASSSAGEQYF. The CDR3 DNA is TGTGCCAGCAGCTCCGCCGGTGAGCAGTACTTC.

The rearrangement uses TRBV18 and TRBJ1-3, with unresolved D. CDR1 and CDR2 (germline): KGHSH, LQKENI. The CDR3 spans 15 residues. Trimming cost V 2 bases and J 0 bases, with 8 bases left between them. CDR3 in DNA: TGTGCCAGCTCACCAGAGGTACACTCTGGAAACACCATATATTTT. It codes for CASSPEVHSGNTIYF.

This clone was found a few times. This sequence joins TRBV5-4 and TRBJ1-1; 10 nucleotides align to TRBD1. V shed 4 bases and J 5 bases; nucleotides not matched to a gene: 5. The CDR3 is made up of 14 amino acids. Germline-derived CDR1 and CDR2 are SGHNT and YYREEE (reference sequence). CDR3 amino acids: CASSGGQGMTEAFF. The CDR3 DNA sequence: TGTGCCAGCAGCGGGGGACAGGGGATGACTGAAGCTTTCTTT.

V usage is TRBV7-9 and J usage is TRBJ1-3; D unresolved. The germline CDR1 and CDR2 sequences are SEHNR and FQNEAQ (reference sequence). The V and J ends lost 1 base and 0 bases respectively, with 4 bases between them. The CDR3 totals 14 residues. CDR3 nucleotides: TGTGCCAGCAGCTTAGAGAGCTCTGGAAACACCATATATTTT. It is translated as CASSLESSGNTIYF.